Included here is one T cell receptor (beta chain) sequence, with context. Looked up from germline, CDR1 is SGDLS and CDR2 is YYNGEE. The CDR3 sequence is 15 residues long. V lost 3 bases and J lost 9; bases outside the gene matches: 11. The data originate from a study of blood T cell repertoires in COVID-19. The repertoire was sequenced with immunoSEQ multiplex PCR; TCRdb's copy has only in-frame clones and lacks some. The sample yields about 59,000 clones, about nine tenths seen once. This receptor was obtained from a human donor in a cohort sampled during active COVID-19. The chain combines TRBV9 with TRBJ2-1; 8 positions agree with TRBD2. Input material: peripheral blood. The CDR3: CASSAGTSQIGEQFF. Here the CDR3 DNA reads TGTGCCAGCAGCGCCGGGACTAGTCAGATTGGTGAGCAGTTCTTC.